The present entry profiles one TCR beta chain with its context. The data were produced by immunoSEQ multiplex PCR, yet TCRdb's version contains in-frame clones alone and is incomplete. The table records around 88,000 clones, about 91% of them present only once. This record comes from a study of T cell changes during pregnancy in multiple sclerosis. J was trimmed by 2 bases and V by 4 bases; bases with no gene match: 9. The germline gives CDR1 SGDLS, CDR2 YYNGEE. This CDR3 spans 16 amino acids. The sample in question was peripheral blood, obtained after pregnancy. This sequence originates from a female donor in good health, enrolled as a control in a pregnancy study. The rearrangement uses TRBV9 and TRBJ2-3, with TRBD2 matching over 8 bases. The chain's CDR3 is CASSFRGRGDTDTQYF. As DNA, the CDR3 is TGTGCCAGCAGCTTCCGAGGGCGGGGGGACACAGATACGCAGTATTTT.